These 29 T cell receptor beta chains originate from one sample sequenced in a study of shared clonotypes between healthy human individuals. Sequenced by immunoSEQ multiplex PCR; TCRdb stores in-frame clones only, minus some. The sample lists roughly 2,300,000 clones; about nine tenths were seen once. Sequencing used naive CD4+ T cells from PBMCs. Noted subset: CD45RA+ positively selected. These receptors were collected from a man aged 18 to 30 in good health. Some clones in this sample may be carry-over from other donors' samples.

The gene calls are TRBV19 and TRBJ1-4; D possibly corresponds to TRBD1 (5 bases). Germline V gene lookup returns CDR1 LNHDA and CDR2 SQIVND (reference sequence). Trimming stripped 3 bases from V and 5 bases from J, with 16 bases between. This CDR3 region has 16 residues. The CDR3 DNA follows: TGTGCCAGTAGTATGACAGACGGACTGATAAATGAAAAACTGTTTTTT. Its translation is CASSMTDGLINEKLFF.

This clone appeared a few times. The CDR3 spells CASSLRGKDEKLFF. Here the CDR3 DNA reads TGTGCCAGCAGTCTCAGGGGGAAAGATGAAAAACTGTTTTTT. This chain uses TRBV2 with TRBJ1-4, with 7 positions matching TRBD1. The CDR3 has 14 residues. Germline lookup yields CDR1 SNHLY and CDR2 FYNNEI. V lost 5 bases to trimming and J lost 6 bases; unmatched junction nucleotides: 6.

V gene TRBV28 combines with J gene TRBJ2-7; TRBD1 matches 8 bases. Per the germline V gene, CDR1 is MDHEN and CDR2 is SYDVKM. CDR3 length equals 16 residues. The J segment lost 7 bases and the V segment lost 3 bases, leaving 14 bases of the junction unmatched. CDR3 loop: CASSLSSRQGAGEQYF. In DNA, the CDR3 is TGTGCCAGCAGTTTGAGTAGTAGGCAGGGGGCGGGAGAGCAGTACTTC.

This chain joins TRBV28 and TRBJ2-7; no definite D call. The CDR3 loop spans 11 amino acids. The germline V and J ends were trimmed by 6 bases and 7 bases, with 10 bases remaining between them. From germline, CDR1 is MDHEN and CDR2 SYDVKM. CDR3: CASRARSEQYF. The CDR3 DNA sequence: TGTGCCAGCAGGGCTCGGTCGGAGCAGTACTTC.

The rearrangement uses TRBV18 and TRBJ2-5, with a weak D call TRBD2 (6 bases). The CDR3 has 15 residues. Germline-derived CDR1 and CDR2 are KGHSH and LQKENI. The V gene lost 0 bases and the J gene lost 5 bases, with 13 bases spanning the gap. The CDR3 reads CASSPPSEGGETQYF. Written as DNA, the CDR3 is TGTGCCAGCTCACCACCATCGGAGGGAGGTGAGACCCAGTACTTC. The full variable domain, completed using reference TRBV18 and TRBJ2-5, is NAGVMQNPRHLVRRRGQEARLRCSPMKGHSHVYWYRQLPEEGLKFMVYLQKENIIDESGMPKERFSAEFPKEGPSILRIQQVVRGDSAAYFCASSPPSEGGETQYFGPGTRLLVL.

V gene TRBV15 combines with J gene TRBJ1-4; D possibly corresponds to TRBD1 (5 bases). The CDR3 spans 15 residues. V shed 0 bases and J shed 4 bases, with 9 bases lying between them. The germline V gene has CDR1 LNHNV and CDR2 YYDKDF (reference sequence). CDR3 in amino acids: CATSRDRQNNEKLFF. CDR3 nucleotides: TGTGCCACCAGCAGAGATCGACAGAATAATGAAAAACTGTTTTTT.

V is TRBV5-5 and J is TRBJ1-4, with a tentative D call TRBD1 (5 bases). Deletions cut 4 bases from V and 8 bases from J, with 15 bases between. The CDR3 length is 14 residues. From germline, CDR1 is SGHKS and CDR2 YYEKEE (reference sequence). CDR3 in DNA: TGTGCCAGCAGCGGGGGAGTCCTAGGGGAAAAACTGTTTTTT. This sequence encodes CASSGGVLGEKLFF.

This rearrangement joins TRBV6-6 to TRBJ2-3; D might be TRBD2 (6 bases). Trimming left V 6 bases short and J 1 base short, with 11 bases between. Looked up from germline, CDR1 is MNHNY and CDR2 is SVGAGI (reference sequence). The CDR3 covers 14 residues. The CDR3, as DNA: TGTGCCAGCAGGTCGGCTAGCGGCACAGATACGCAGTATTTT. Amino acid sequence: CASRSASGTDTQYF.

As to this clone: The sample holds other DNA sequences that translate to the same CDR3. The J gene is TRBJ2-2, the V gene TRBV7-9; maybe TRBD1 (6 bases). The CDR3 sequence is 14 residues long. Per the germline V gene, CDR1 is SEHNR and CDR2 is FQNEAQ (reference sequence). V lost 0 bases to trimming and J lost 5 bases, with 7 bases between them. The CDR3 DNA follows: TGTGCCAGCAGCTTAGCAGGGGGAACCGGGGAGCTGTTTTTT. Translating it yields CASSLAGGTGELFF.

The rearrangement uses TRBV27 and TRBJ2-1; D unclear. The germline V gene encodes CDR1 MNHEY and CDR2 SMNVEV (reference sequence). V shed 4 bases and J shed 1 base, with 14 bases lying between them. The CDR3 length is 16 residues. The CDR3 region is CASSYWTGPSYNEQFF. As DNA, the CDR3 is TGTGCCAGCAGTTATTGGACCGGGCCTTCCTACAATGAGCAGTTCTTC.

The rearrangement links TRBV28 to TRBJ1-3; TRBD1 might be the D (5 bases). Trimming shortened V by 5 bases and J by 0 bases, and 8 bases separated the two germline ends. The CDR3 runs 14 residues. From germline, CDR1 is MDHEN and CDR2 SYDVKM. The CDR3 loop is CASSRQTSGNTIYF. The CDR3 DNA sequence: TGTGCCAGCAGTAGACAGACCTCTGGAAACACCATATATTTT.

The chain couples TRBV30 to TRBJ2-3; D remains unclear. Trimming stripped 2 bases from V and 2 bases from J, with 23 bases between. Germline-derived CDR1 and CDR2 are GTSNPN and SVGIG (reference sequence). The CDR3 is 18 residues long. The CDR3 here is CAWSKHYPPTEYTDTQYF. Here the CDR3 DNA reads TGTGCCTGGAGTAAGCACTACCCCCCCACAGAGTACACAGATACGCAGTATTTT.

This chain uses TRBV5-1 with TRBJ1-4; D call uncertain. The germline gives CDR1 SGHRS, CDR2 YFSETQ. This CDR3 region has 16 residues. Trimming took 4 bases from V and 7 from J, leaving 20 bases between them. CDR3 sequence reads: CASSIRPTGFTEKLFF. CDR3 DNA sequence: TGCGCCAGCAGCATTCGACCAACCGGGTTCACTGAAAAACTGTTTTTT.

The chain has TRBV5-8 and TRBJ1-5; the match to TRBD1 covers 10 bases. The ends lost 4 bases at V and 5 bases at J; junction bases unmatched: 6. Germline V lookup: CDR1 SGHTS, CDR2 YDEGEE. This CDR3 is 15 amino acids long. The CDR3 sequence is CASSPTDRGYQPQHF. The CDR3, as DNA: TGTGCCAGCAGCCCTACGGACAGGGGGTATCAGCCCCAGCATTTT.

The rearrangement joins TRBV4-3 to TRBJ2-7, with TRBD2 identical over 9 bases. Germline V lookup: CDR1 LGHNA, CDR2 YSLEER. The CDR3 contains 16 residues. V shed 0 bases, J shed 2 bases, and the junction held 5 bases outside the gene matches. The CDR3 is CASSQDLASGAYEQYF. The CDR3 bases are TGCGCCAGCAGCCAAGATCTGGCTAGCGGGGCCTACGAGCAGTACTTC.

The J gene is TRBJ1-1, the V gene TRBV5-1; D not certain. The CDR3 is made up of 15 amino acids. V lost 2 bases to trimming and J lost 1 base, with 12 bases between them. CDR1 SGHRS and CDR2 YFSETQ come from the germline V gene. The CDR3, as DNA: TGCGCCAGCAGCTTTTTCGGGCAGACGAACACTGAAGCTTTCTTT. It specifies CASSFFGQTNTEAFF.

Note on this clone: Additional DNA sequences in this sample encode the identical CDR3. The chain carries TRBV7-3 and TRBJ2-7; 12 positions agree with TRBD2. The CDR3 extends over 15 amino acids. Unmatched junction bases numbered 3, after V lost 5 bases and J lost 1 base. Germline V gives CDR1 SGHTA, CDR2 FQGTGA. In DNA, the CDR3 is TGTGCCAGCAGCCTAGGGACTAGCGGGTCCTACGAGCAGTACTTC. It yields the protein CASSLGTSGSYEQYF.

In nucleotides, the CDR3 is TGTGCCAGCAGTTTAGGATCTGGTGAGCAGTTCTTC. Its translation: CASSLGSGEQFF. V gene TRBV28 combines with J gene TRBJ2-1; D gene unclear. CDR3 length equals 12 residues. V was shortened by 2 bases and J by 9 bases, with 8 bases between the two germline ends. The germline gives CDR1 MDHEN, CDR2 SYDVKM.

With respect to this clone: Other DNA sequences in the sample encode the same CDR3. The chain joins TRBV19 to TRBJ1-1; no clear D. The CDR3 spans 13 residues. V was shortened by 3 bases and J by 1 base, with 6 bases between the two germline ends. CDR1 LNHDA and CDR2 SQIVND come from the germline V gene (reference sequence). The CDR3 bases are TGTGCCAGTAGTATCCAGAGGAACACTGAAGCTTTCTTT. Translated, it gives CASSIQRNTEAFF. The full variable domain, completed using reference TRBV19 and TRBJ1-1, is DGGITQSPKYLFRKEGQNVTLSCEQNLNHDAMYWYRQDPGQGLRLIYYSQIVNDFQKGDIAEGYSVSREKKESFPLTVTSAQKNPTAFYLCASSIQRNTEAFFGQGTRLTVV.

The chain is built from TRBV2 and TRBJ1-2; 7 nucleotides match TRBD1. Unmatched junction bases numbered 7, after V lost 5 bases and J lost 1 base. This CDR3 contains 15 residues. Per germline, CDR1 SNHLY and CDR2 FYNNEI. As DNA, the CDR3 is TGTGCCAGCAGTCGGGGGACAGTGATTAACTATGGCTACACCTTC. Its translation: CASSRGTVINYGYTF.

V is TRBV29-1 and J is TRBJ1-1; TRBD1 is a possible D gene (5 bases). Germline CDR1 is SQVTM and CDR2 is ANQGSEA. Trimming left V 7 bases short and J 3 bases short, with 18 bases between. CDR3 length: 14 amino acids. The CDR3 DNA reads as TGCAGCGCTAACCAGGTTAGGGGCGACACTGAAGCTTTCTTT. This encodes CSANQVRGDTEAFF.

The rearrangement links TRBV9 to TRBJ2-2; TRBD2 agrees at 7 bases. CDR3 length: 15 residues. V dropped 4 bases and J dropped 0; count of bases not matched to a gene: 3. Germline V gene data show CDR1 as SGDLS and CDR2 as YYNGEE. The CDR3: CASSLAVSNTGELFF. DNA for the CDR3: TGTGCCAGCAGCCTAGCGGTTTCGAACACCGGGGAGCTGTTTTTT.

This chain connects TRBV5-4 to TRBJ2-7; 7 nucleotides align to TRBD2. Germline V gives CDR1 SGHNT, CDR2 YYREEE (reference sequence). The CDR3 runs 17 residues. J was trimmed by 2 bases and V by 0 bases; bases with no gene match: 11. CDR3 in DNA: TGTGCCAGCAGCTTGGCGGGGGGAGCGGGGAAGGCCTACGAGCAGTACTTC. As protein: CASSLAGGAGKAYEQYF.

The chain carries TRBV29-1 and TRBJ1-2, with D possibly being TRBD1 (6 bases). Germline lookup yields CDR1 SQVTM and CDR2 ANQGSEA. V was pared by 7 bases and J by 4 bases, with 13 bases between. The length of the CDR3 is 12 residues. This CDR3 is CSAGGGAYGYTF. The CDR3 region has the DNA TGCAGCGCGGGTGGGGGGGCCTATGGCTACACCTTC. The variable domain in full, completed from reference TRBV29-1 and TRBJ1-2, reads SAVISQKPSRDICQRGTSLTIQCQVDSQVTMMFWYRQQPGQSLTLIATANQGSEATYESGFVIDKFPISRPNLTFSTLTVSNMSPEDSSIYLCSAGGGAYGYTFGSGTRLTVV.

CDR3 region: CASSSILAGGTDTQYF. CDR3 DNA: TGTGCCAGCAGCTCCATTTTAGCGGGAGGGACAGATACGCAGTATTTT. The rearrangement links TRBV7-6 to TRBJ2-3; 11 nucleotides match TRBD2. Germline values: CDR1 SGHVS, CDR2 FNYEAQ. This CDR3 region has 16 residues. J was trimmed by 3 bases and V by 4 bases; bases with no gene match: 6.

The chain couples TRBV4-3 to TRBJ2-3, with D possibly TRBD2 on 6 matching bases. Germline-derived CDR1 and CDR2 are LGHNA and YSLEER. V gave up 1 base and J gave up 2 bases, with 16 bases separating them. This CDR3 contains 17 residues. The CDR3 region is CASSQGLGLSFTDTQYF. DNA for the CDR3: TGCGCCAGCAGCCAAGGACTTGGACTATCATTCACAGATACGCAGTATTTT.

The V gene is TRBV7-8, the J gene TRBJ2-3, with a possible D match to TRBD2 (5 bases). CDR1 SGHVS and CDR2 FQNEAQ come from the germline V gene. The CDR3 runs 14 residues. V gave up 1 base and J gave up 4 bases, with 9 bases separating them. In nucleotides, the CDR3 is TGTGCCAGCAGCTTAGGGCTAGCCCCAGATACGCAGTATTTT. Translating it yields CASSLGLAPDTQYF.

This clone has only one observation. V is TRBV13 and J is TRBJ2-7; D not certain. V lost 4 bases, J lost 3 bases, and 16 bases lay in between. The germline V gene has CDR1 PRHDT and CDR2 FYEKMQ (reference sequence). This CDR3 has 15 residues. The CDR3, as DNA: TGTGCCAGCAGCTCACGACCGCTCGGCGGCTACGAGCAGTACTTC. Its translation: CASSSRPLGGYEQYF.

The chain combines TRBV25-1 with TRBJ2-2; TRBD2 might be the D (7 bases). CDR3 length: 14 amino acids. The V and J ends lost 5 bases and 5 bases respectively, with 12 bases between them. The V gene's germline CDR1 is MGHDK and CDR2 SYGVNS. The CDR3 DNA reads as TGTGCCAGCAGTTTGGGAGGGGGAACCGGGGAGCTGTTTTTT. It translates to CASSLGGGTGELFF.